These 8 T cell receptor beta chains were sequenced from one sample in a study of blood T cell repertoires in COVID-19. Repertoires were generated with immunoSEQ multiplex PCR, while TCRdb's copy carries only in-frame clones and drops some. The data hold tens of thousands of clones, with roughly 80% observed a single time. The sequencing input was peripheral blood. These receptors all stem from a woman in her sixties with acute or convalescent COVID-19.

The chain uses TRBV3-1 (or the pseudogene TRBV3-2) and TRBJ2-2; D is unclear. V lost 2 bases and J lost 1, with 11 bases in between. The CDR3 is 16 amino acids. Germline V gene sequence: CDR1 LGHDT, CDR2 YNNKEL (reference sequence). The CDR3 nucleotides are TGTGCCAGCAGCCAATCTAATCCAGGGAACACCGGGGAGCTGTTTTTT. Translating it yields CASSQSNPGNTGELFF.

This chain joins TRBV2 and TRBJ2-5; 7 bases align to TRBD2. Per the germline V gene, CDR1 is SNHLY and CDR2 is FYNNEI. Trimming at V came to 3 bases and at J to 0 bases, leaving 7 bases not matched to a gene. The CDR3 runs 16 residues. CDR3 bases: TGTGCCAGCAGTGATTATGGGGGGGGGTACCAAGAGACCCAGTACTTC. It encodes CASSDYGGGYQETQYF.

V and J are TRBV7-2 and TRBJ2-2; perhaps TRBD1 as D (5 bases). The CDR3 is 13 residues long. The V and J ends lost 5 bases and 4 bases respectively, with 8 bases between them. Germline CDR1 is SGHTA and CDR2 is FQGNSA. The CDR3 here is CASSLRGTGELFF. The CDR3 DNA follows: TGTGCCAGCAGCCTTAGGGGCACCGGGGAGCTGTTTTTT.

The rearrangement joins TRBV4-2 to TRBJ1-2; possibly TRBD1 for D (6 bases). Looked up from germline, CDR1 is LGHNA and CDR2 is YNFKEQ. V was clipped by 1 base and J by 0 bases, with 9 bases between them. The CDR3 is made up of 15 amino acids. CDR3 coding DNA: TGTGCCAGCAGCCAAGTTCCAGGGGCTAACTATGGCTACACCTTC. Translated: CASSQVPGANYGYTF.

The rearrangement joins TRBV6-4 to TRBJ2-2; 7 bases line up with TRBD1. Germline V gene data show CDR1 as MRHNA and CDR2 as SNTAGT. After removal of 3 bases from V and 7 bases from J, the junction contained 2 bases not matched to a gene. CDR3 size: 13 residues. The DNA of the CDR3 is TGTGCCAGCAGTGAGACAGGGAGCGGGGAGCTGTTTTTT. Protein sequence: CASSETGSGELFF.

As for this clone: The junction and the germline gene differ at one end; a read error may be behind it. In nucleotides, the CDR3 is TGTGCCAGCAGTACGGGGTCCCAGCCCCCAACTTTT. It specifies CASSTGSQPPTF. The chain couples TRBV6-5 to TRBJ2-3, with a weak D call TRBD2 (5 bases). Germline V gene data show CDR1 as MNHEY and CDR2 as SVGAGI. The CDR3 covers 12 residues.

This chain joins TRBV11-2 and TRBJ2-2; weak D call: TRBD2 (6 bases). This CDR3 has 15 residues. The germline CDR1 and CDR2 sequences are SGHAT and FQNNGV. Trimming removed 5 bases from V and 4 bases from J, with 14 bases in between. In DNA, the CDR3 is TGTGCCAGCAGCCGCCTTACGGGACTCACCGGGGAGCTGTTTTTT. Amino acid sequence: CASSRLTGLTGELFF.

V is TRBV11-2 and J is TRBJ2-3; the D is unclear. The germline V and J ends were trimmed by 5 bases and 7 bases, with 10 bases remaining between them. CDR1 is SGHAT and CDR2 is FQNNGV in the germline V gene. CDR3 length: 12 residues. The CDR3 DNA reads TGTGCCAGCAGCCCTCCGGGTTATACGCAGTATTTT. Amino acids: CASSPPGYTQYF.